These T cell receptor beta chains were read from a single sample in a study of blood T cell repertoires in COVID-19. Method: immunoSEQ multiplex PCR; TCRdb's copy keeps in-frame clones and lacks some. Among 300,000 to 400,000 clones, around 87% were seen once, and the ten largest hold approximately 8.1%. Sample: peripheral blood. These receptors all come from a woman aged 45-65 years who had recovered from COVID-19. The CDR3 runs from the conserved cysteine through the conserved F or W. Fields, in order: J gene, V gene, CDR3 protein.

>TRBJ2-7|TRBV28
CASSFGGFTYEQYF
>TRBJ2-1|TRBV7-8
CASSPWTSGRRRSYNEQFF
>TRBJ1-6|TRBV4-3
CASSHSPRDRGDDSPLHF
>TRBJ2-5|TRBV6-2/TRBV6-3
CASSFRDSSQETQYF
>TRBJ2-2|TRBV11-3
CASSLADTGELFF
>TRBJ2-1|TRBV7-3
CASSSHQGNEQFF
>TRBJ2-7|TRBV15
CATSRPGQFYEQYF
>TRBJ2-5|TRBV2
CASSVLRALRETQYF
>TRBJ1-2|TRBV19
CASSQTGLYGYTF
>TRBJ2-3|TRBV19
CASSSAGSADTQYF
>TRBJ1-1|TRBV7-9
CASSLGQGNTEAFF
>TRBJ2-7|TRBV28
CASSLFQAGQYF
>TRBJ2-7|TRBV3-1/TRBV3-2
CASSHPGLAVF
>TRBJ1-5|TRBV21-1
CASSNRGSNQPQHF
>TRBJ2-1|TRBV24-1
CATRASGYNEQFF
>TRBJ2-3|TRBV5-4
CASSLILARTDTQYF
>TRBJ2-5|TRBV6-5
CASSWSGSAETQYF
>TRBJ2-3|TRBV19
CASRGRGGSTDTQYF
>TRBJ2-7|TRBV9
CASSVDWRSYEQYF
>TRBJ1-5|TRBV10-3
CAISQGGSNQPQHF
>TRBJ1-2|TRBV5-1
CASSADSYGYTF
>TRBJ1-3|TRBV5-1
CASSGSGISGNTIYF
>TRBJ1-1|TRBV7-9
CASTNPQGNTEAFF
>TRBJ1-2|TRBV20-1
CSASPLQGRYNYGYTF
>TRBJ1-5|TRBV19
CASTGTGDNQPQHF
>TRBJ2-3|TRBV30
CAWNRQATYTDTQYF
>TRBJ1-4|TRBV28
CATRQGSWEKLFF
>TRBJ2-7|TRBV28
CASSLRGPTYEQYF
>TRBJ1-5|TRBV6-2/TRBV6-3
CASSGTGDSNQPQHF
>TRBJ2-1|TRBV6-6
CASSHVPGQGNNEQFF
>TRBJ2-2|TRBV2
CASSETGPTGELFF
>TRBJ2-3|TRBV29-1
CSGERAGTDTQYF
>TRBJ2-7|TRBV4-3
CASSQEYLAGVHEQYF
>TRBJ2-7|TRBV4-2
CASSQASGTAFYEQYF
>TRBJ2-7|TRBV5-8
CASSSPREQYF
>TRBJ2-7|TRBV7-8
CASSLTGTLSYEQYF
>TRBJ1-5|TRBV28
CASRSPSTGGNQPQHF
>TRBJ1-2|TRBV19
CASSIQRQNGEYGYTF
>TRBJ1-2|TRBV5-6
CASSPRFSYGYTF
>TRBJ1-2|TRBV14
CASSWGLTGYTF
>TRBJ1-5|TRBV19
CASTFTGGVNQPQHF
>TRBJ2-5|TRBV5-6
CASSLTGVQETQYF
>TRBJ1-5|TRBV19
CASSIDSSNQPQHF
>TRBJ1-2|TRBV4-2
CASSQDYGRGRLGGYTF
>TRBJ2-7|TRBV12-3/TRBV12-4
CASSWVRGYEQYF
>TRBJ1-5|TRBV3-1/TRBV3-2
CASTLPKGEQPQHF
>TRBJ2-7|TRBV5-1
CASSPGFGRDSYEQYF
>TRBJ2-7|TRBV6-2/TRBV6-3
CASSQAGGTREQYF
>TRBJ1-5|TRBV11-2
CASSLGSGQPQHF
>TRBJ1-1|TRBV28
CASSRTGATGAFF
>TRBJ2-3|TRBV3-1/TRBV3-2
CASSQVDITRTSGTTDTQYF
>TRBJ2-3|TRBV10-3
CAISDGVRGTDTQYF
>TRBJ1-3|TRBV9
CASSVGQGAYGNTIYF
>TRBJ2-2|TRBV3-1/TRBV3-2
CASSQVGGSGELFF